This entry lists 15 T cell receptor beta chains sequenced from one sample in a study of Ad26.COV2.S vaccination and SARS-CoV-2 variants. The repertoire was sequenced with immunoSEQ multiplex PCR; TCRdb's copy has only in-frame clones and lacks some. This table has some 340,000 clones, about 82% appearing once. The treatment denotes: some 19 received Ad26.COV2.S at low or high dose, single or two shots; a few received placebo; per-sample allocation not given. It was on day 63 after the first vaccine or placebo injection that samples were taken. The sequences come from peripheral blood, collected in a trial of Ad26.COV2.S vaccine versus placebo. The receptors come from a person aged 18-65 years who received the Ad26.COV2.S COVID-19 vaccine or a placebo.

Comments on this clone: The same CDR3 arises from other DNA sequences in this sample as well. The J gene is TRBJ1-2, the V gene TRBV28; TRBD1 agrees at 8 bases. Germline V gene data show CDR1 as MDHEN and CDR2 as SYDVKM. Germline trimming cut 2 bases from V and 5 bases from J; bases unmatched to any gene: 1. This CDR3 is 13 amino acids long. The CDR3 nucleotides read TGTGCCAGCAGTTTACGGACAGGGTATGGCTACACCTTC. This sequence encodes CASSLRTGYGYTF.

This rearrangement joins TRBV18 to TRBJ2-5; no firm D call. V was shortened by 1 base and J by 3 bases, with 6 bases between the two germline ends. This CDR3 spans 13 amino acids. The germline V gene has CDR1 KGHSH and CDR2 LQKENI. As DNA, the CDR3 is TGTGCCAGCTCACCACGAAGCGAAGAGACCCAGTACTTC. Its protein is CASSPRSEETQYF.

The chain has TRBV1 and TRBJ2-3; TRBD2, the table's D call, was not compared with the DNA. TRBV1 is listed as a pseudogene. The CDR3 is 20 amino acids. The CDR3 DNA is TGCACCAGCAGCCAAGATCGTGGACTAGCGGGGGCCATTAGCACAGATACGCAGTATTTT. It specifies CTSSQDRGLAGAISTDTQYF.

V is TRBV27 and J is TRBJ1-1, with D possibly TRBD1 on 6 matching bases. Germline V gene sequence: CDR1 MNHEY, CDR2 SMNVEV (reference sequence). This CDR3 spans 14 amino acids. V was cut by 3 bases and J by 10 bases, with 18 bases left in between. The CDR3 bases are TGTGCCAGCAGTTTTGGCCCCACGGGGGGCATAGCTTTCTTT. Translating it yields CASSFGPTGGIAFF.

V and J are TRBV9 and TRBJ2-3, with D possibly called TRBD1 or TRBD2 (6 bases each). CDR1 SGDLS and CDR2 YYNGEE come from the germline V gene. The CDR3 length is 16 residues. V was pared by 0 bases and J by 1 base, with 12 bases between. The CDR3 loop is CASSVAGGQGTDTQYF. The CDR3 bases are TGTGCCAGCAGCGTAGCTGGGGGGCAAGGCACAGATACGCAGTATTTT.

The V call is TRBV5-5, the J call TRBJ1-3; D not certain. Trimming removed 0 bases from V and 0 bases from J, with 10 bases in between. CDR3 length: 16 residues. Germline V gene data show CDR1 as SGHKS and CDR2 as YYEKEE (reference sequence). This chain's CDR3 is CASSLDYRYSGNTIYF. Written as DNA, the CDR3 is TGTGCCAGCAGCTTGGACTACCGATACTCTGGAAACACCATATATTTT.

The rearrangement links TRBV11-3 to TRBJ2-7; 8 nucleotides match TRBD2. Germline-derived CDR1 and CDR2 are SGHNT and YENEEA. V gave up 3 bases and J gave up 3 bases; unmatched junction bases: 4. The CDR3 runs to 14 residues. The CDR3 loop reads CASSFGAGGYEQYF. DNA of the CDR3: TGTGCCAGCAGCTTTGGGGCGGGGGGCTACGAGCAGTACTTC.

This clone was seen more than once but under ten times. CDR3 in DNA: TGTGCCAGCAGTGTAGGGACTGGGACTGAAGCTTTCTTT. Translation: CASSVGTGTEAFF. V gene TRBV2 combines with J gene TRBJ1-1; maybe TRBD1 (5 bases). This CDR3 has 13 residues. Germline V gene sequence: CDR1 SNHLY, CDR2 FYNNEI. V lost 4 bases and J lost 5, with 11 bases in between.

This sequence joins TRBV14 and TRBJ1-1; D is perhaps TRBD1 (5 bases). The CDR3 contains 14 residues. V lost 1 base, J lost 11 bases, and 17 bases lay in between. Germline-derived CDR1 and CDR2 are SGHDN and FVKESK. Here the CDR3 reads CASSQVQGRNSAFF. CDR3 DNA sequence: TGTGCCAGCAGCCAAGTCCAGGGAAGAAATTCGGCTTTCTTT.

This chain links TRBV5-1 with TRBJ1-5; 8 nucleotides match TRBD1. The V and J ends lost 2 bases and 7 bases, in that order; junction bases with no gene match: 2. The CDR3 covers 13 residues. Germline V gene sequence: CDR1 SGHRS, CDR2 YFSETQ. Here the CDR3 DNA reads TGCGCCAGCAGCTTAACAGGGGGACAGCCCCAGCATTTT. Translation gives CASSLTGGQPQHF.

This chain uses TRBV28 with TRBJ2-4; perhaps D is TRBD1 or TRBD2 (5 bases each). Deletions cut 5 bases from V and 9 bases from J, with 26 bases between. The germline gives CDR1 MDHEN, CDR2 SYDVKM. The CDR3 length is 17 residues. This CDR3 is CASSLPVASGASGIQYF. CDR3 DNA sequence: TGTGCCAGCAGTCTCCCAGTTGCGTCCGGGGCCAGTGGCATTCAGTACTTC.

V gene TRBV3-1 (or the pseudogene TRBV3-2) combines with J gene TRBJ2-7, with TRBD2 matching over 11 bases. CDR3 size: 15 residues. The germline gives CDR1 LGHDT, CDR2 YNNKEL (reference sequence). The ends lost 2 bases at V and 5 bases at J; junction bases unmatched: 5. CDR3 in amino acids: CASSQTTSGAHEQYF. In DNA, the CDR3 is TGTGCCAGCAGCCAAACGACTAGCGGGGCTCACGAGCAGTACTTC.

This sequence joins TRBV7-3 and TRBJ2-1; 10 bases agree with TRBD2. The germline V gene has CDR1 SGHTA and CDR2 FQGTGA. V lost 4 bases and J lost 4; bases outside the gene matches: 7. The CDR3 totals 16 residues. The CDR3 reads CASSSSGLAIYNEQFF. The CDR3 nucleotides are TGTGCCAGCAGCTCCTCGGGACTAGCGATATACAATGAGCAGTTCTTC.

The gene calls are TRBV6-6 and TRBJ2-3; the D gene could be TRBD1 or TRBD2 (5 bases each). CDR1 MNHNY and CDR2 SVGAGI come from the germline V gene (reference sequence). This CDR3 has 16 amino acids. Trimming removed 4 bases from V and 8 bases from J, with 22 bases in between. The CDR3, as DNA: TGTGCCAGCAGTTTCAGCGCGCTGGGACCCCGGAGTACGCAGTATTTT. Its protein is CASSFSALGPRSTQYF.

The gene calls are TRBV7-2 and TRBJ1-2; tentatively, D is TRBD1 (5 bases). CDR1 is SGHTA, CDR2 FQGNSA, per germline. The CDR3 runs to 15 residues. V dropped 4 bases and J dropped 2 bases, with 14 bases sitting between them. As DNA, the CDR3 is TGTGCCAGCAGCTCTGCCCTTGGGGGAAACTATGGCTACACCTTC. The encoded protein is CASSSALGGNYGYTF.